A single sample gave rise to the 16 T cell receptor beta chains below, sequenced in a study of T cell responses to AZD1222 COVID-19 vaccine. Produced via immunoSEQ multiplex PCR; TCRdb's table is partial and in-frame only. The data hold 75,000 to 100,000 clones, with 85% to 90% observed a single time. The source was peripheral blood, collected on day 0 of AZD1222 vaccination. The source is an adult in good health.

The CDR3 DNA reads TGTGCCAGCAGCCCACCACGCATCGAGACCGGGCTGTTTTTT. Translation gives CASSPPRIETGLFF. The chain recombines TRBV11-2 with TRBJ2-2; no clear D. The V end lost 5 bases, the J end lost 13 bases, and 20 bases lay between the germline ends. Germline lookup yields CDR1 SGHAT and CDR2 FQNNGV. The CDR3 loop spans 14 amino acids.

The V gene is TRBV28, the J gene TRBJ1-2; 11 bases agree with TRBD1. The CDR3 extends over 15 amino acids. V lost 7 bases, J lost 7 bases, and 11 bases stayed unmatched. Germline V gives CDR1 MDHEN, CDR2 SYDVKM. The CDR3 DNA reads as TGTGCCAGCACTTCTCCAGGACAGGGGGCGCGTGGCTACACCTTC. Translation: CASTSPGQGARGYTF.

CDR3 sequence reads: CAWSASGTVLTEAFF. In DNA form, the CDR3 reads TGTGCCTGGAGTGCTAGTGGGACCGTCCTCACTGAAGCTTTCTTT. This chain joins TRBV30 and TRBJ1-1, with D possibly TRBD1 on 5 matching bases. Trimming pared 1 base from V and 4 bases from J, leaving 16 bases between. The germline gives CDR1 GTSNPN, CDR2 SVGIG (reference sequence). The CDR3 runs to 15 residues. Filled out from reference TRBV30 and TRBJ1-1, the complete variable domain reads SQTIHQWPATLVQPVGSPLSLECTVEGTSNPNLYWYRQAAGRGLQLLFYSVGIGQISSEVPQNLSASRPQDRQFILSSKKLLLSDSGFYLCAWSASGTVLTEAFFGQGTRLTVV.

The J gene is TRBJ2-1, the V gene TRBV7-7; 11 positions agree with TRBD2. CDR1 and CDR2 (germline): SSHAT, FNYEAQ (reference sequence). Trimming at V came to 4 bases and at J to 2 bases, leaving 4 bases not matched to a gene. The CDR3 covers 16 residues. The CDR3 region has the DNA TGTGCCAGCAGCTCATTAGCGGGAGGGCCCTACAATGAGCAGTTCTTC. Its translation is CASSSLAGGPYNEQFF.

CDR3 residues: CASSTDPNQPQHF. The DNA for the CDR3 is TGTGCCAGCAGTACTGACCCCAATCAGCCCCAGCATTTT. V gene TRBV28 combines with J gene TRBJ1-5; D remains unclear. Germline-derived CDR1 and CDR2 are MDHEN and SYDVKM. There are 13 residues in the CDR3. Trimming removed 5 bases at V and 3 bases at J, with 8 bases between.

The chain couples TRBV5-1 to TRBJ2-1, with 8 bases lining up with TRBD2. Germline assignment: CDR1 SGHRS and CDR2 YFSETQ. With 2 bases clipped from V and 4 bases from J, the junction kept 5 bases outside the gene matches. The CDR3 consists of 15 residues. CDR3 residues: CASSFSGETYNEQFF. The CDR3 DNA reads as TGCGCCAGCAGCTTTAGCGGGGAGACTTACAATGAGCAGTTCTTC.

The genes are TRBV7-2 and TRBJ2-5; 10 bases are shared with TRBD2. From germline, CDR1 is SGHTA and CDR2 FQGNSA. V lost 6 bases, J lost 1 base, and 14 bases stayed unmatched. The CDR3 runs to 18 residues. CDR3 amino acids: CASSTRASGRGIQETQYF. CDR3 bases: TGTGCCAGCAGTACTAGAGCTAGCGGGAGAGGAATCCAAGAGACCCAGTACTTC.

The CDR3 spells CASSPAWTGGAGDTQYF. Written as DNA, the CDR3 is TGTGCCAGCAGCCCAGCCTGGACAGGGGGCGCAGGGGATACGCAGTATTTT. The chain combines TRBV11-2 with TRBJ2-3; the match to TRBD1 covers 11 bases. CDR1 SGHAT and CDR2 FQNNGV come from the germline V gene. J was trimmed by 6 bases and V by 5 bases; bases with no gene match: 13. CDR3 size: 17 residues.

The gene calls are TRBV5-1 and TRBJ1-2; the D is unclear. Trimming cost V 4 bases and J 3 bases, with 13 bases left between them. The germline gives CDR1 SGHRS, CDR2 YFSETQ. The CDR3 sequence is 14 residues long. The CDR3 loop is CASSPGGGYYGYTF. DNA for the CDR3: TGCGCCAGCAGCCCGGGCGGAGGCTACTATGGCTACACCTTC.

This chain uses TRBV2 with TRBJ2-7; no clear D. Trimming left V 4 bases short and J 4 bases short, with 5 bases between. CDR1 is SNHLY, CDR2 FYNNEI, per germline. This CDR3 region has 11 residues. The CDR3 protein is CASSVSYEQYF. CDR3 bases: TGTGCCAGCAGTGTGAGTTACGAGCAGTACTTC.

J is TRBJ1-5 and V is TRBV30; a weak D match, TRBD1 (6 bases). Germline V lookup: CDR1 GTSNPN, CDR2 SVGIG (reference sequence). V shed 2 bases and J shed 6 bases, with 11 bases lying between them. The CDR3 contains 13 residues. The CDR3 here is CAWSPGESQPQHF. In DNA form, the CDR3 reads TGTGCCTGGAGTCCAGGGGAAAGTCAGCCCCAGCATTTT.

This chain joins TRBV11-2 and TRBJ1-4, with D perhaps TRBD1 (5 bases). Germline lookup yields CDR1 SGHAT and CDR2 FQNNGV. The ends were cut back, 4 bases at V and 8 bases at J, with 14 bases in the middle. The CDR3 is made up of 14 amino acids. The DNA for the CDR3 is TGTGCCAGCAGCTCTTACGCGGGGCCGGAAAAACTGTTTTTT. It encodes CASSSYAGPEKLFF.

The CDR3 nucleotides are TGTGCCAGCAGCCAATCGGGACAGGCGAGGGGAGAGACCCAGTACTTC. This sequence encodes CASSQSGQARGETQYF. The chain is built from TRBV5-4 and TRBJ2-5, with 8 bases aligning to TRBD1. This CDR3 comprises 16 residues. CDR1 is SGHNT and CDR2 is YYREEE in the germline V gene (reference sequence). J lost 4 bases, V lost 4 bases, and 12 bases had no gene match.

The chain links TRBV27 to TRBJ1-2; a weak D match, TRBD1 (6 bases). Trimming stripped 4 bases from V and 0 bases from J, with 15 bases between. Germline V lookup: CDR1 MNHEY, CDR2 SMNVEV (reference sequence). This CDR3 is built from 16 residues. As DNA, the CDR3 is TGTGCCAGCAGTTCACAGGGTCCTCCCACTAACTATGGCTACACCTTC. Encoded protein: CASSSQGPPTNYGYTF.

The CDR3 sequence is CSVDQDLQETQYF. The CDR3 nucleotides are TGCAGCGTCGATCAGGACCTCCAAGAGACCCAGTACTTC. The chain carries TRBV29-1 and TRBJ2-5; D is unclear. CDR1 is SQVTM and CDR2 is ANQGSEA in the germline V gene. V was pared by 6 bases and J by 1 base, with 12 bases between. The CDR3 covers 13 residues.

The rearrangement joins TRBV4-1 to TRBJ1-2; D is possibly TRBD1 (6 bases). The germline V gene has CDR1 MGHRA and CDR2 YSYEKL. The CDR3 extends over 15 amino acids. V was trimmed by 3 bases and J by 1 base, leaving 12 bases between them. The CDR3: CASSQERQDNYGYTF. The CDR3 DNA reads TGCGCCAGCAGCCAGGAGAGACAGGATAACTATGGCTACACCTTC.